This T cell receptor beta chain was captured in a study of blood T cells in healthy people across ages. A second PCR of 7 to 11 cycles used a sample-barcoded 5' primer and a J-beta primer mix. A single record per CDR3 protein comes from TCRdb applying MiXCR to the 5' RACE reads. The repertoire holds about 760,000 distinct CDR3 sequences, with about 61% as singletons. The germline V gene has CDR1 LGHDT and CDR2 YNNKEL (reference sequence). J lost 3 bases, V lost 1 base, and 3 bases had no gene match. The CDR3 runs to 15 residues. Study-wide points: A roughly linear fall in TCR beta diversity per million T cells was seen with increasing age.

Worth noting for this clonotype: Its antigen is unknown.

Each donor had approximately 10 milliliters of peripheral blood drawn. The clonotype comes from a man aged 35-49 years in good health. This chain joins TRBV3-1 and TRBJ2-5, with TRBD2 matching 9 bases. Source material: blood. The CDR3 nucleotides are TGTGCCAGCAGCCAAGTGATAGCGGGGGAAGAGACCCAGTACTTC. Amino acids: CASSQVIAGEETQYF.